These 30 T cell receptor beta chains originate from one sample sequenced in a study of blood T cell repertoires in COVID-19. Here immunoSEQ multiplex PCR was the method, and the copy in TCRdb shows in-frame clones only, minus some. The sample holds 70,000 to 100,000 clones; around nine tenths are singletons and the top ten take 2.5% to 3.5%. What was sequenced was peripheral blood. The receptors were sampled from an elderly woman with acute or convalescent COVID-19.

V and J are TRBV6-2 or TRBV6-3 and TRBJ1-1, with a possible D match to TRBD1 (5 bases). There are 13 residues in the CDR3. Trimming shortened V by 0 bases and J by 6 bases, and 8 bases separated the two germline ends. Germline CDR1 and CDR2: MNHEY and SVGEGT. CDR3 sequence: CASSYSSGPEAFF. In DNA, the CDR3 is TGTGCCAGCAGTTACTCTTCAGGGCCTGAAGCTTTCTTT.

In its sample, this clone was seen once. The rearrangement links TRBV7-8 to TRBJ2-3, with 9 bases matching TRBD2. The CDR3 consists of 15 residues. Germline loops: CDR1 SGHVS, CDR2 FQNEAQ. V lost 1 base and J lost 6; bases outside the gene matches: 5. The chain's CDR3 is CASSLGLAGWDTQYF. The CDR3 bases are TGTGCCAGCAGCTTAGGTCTAGCGGGGTGGGATACGCAGTATTTT.

This clone was found once. The chain recombines TRBV29-1 with TRBJ1-3; tentatively, D is TRBD1 (5 bases). CDR1 SQVTM and CDR2 ANQGSEA come from the germline V gene. The CDR3 has 13 residues. V was cut by 4 bases and J by 0 bases, with 7 bases left in between. CDR3 sequence (DNA): TGCAGCGTTGGAGACAGCTCTGGAAACACCATATATTTT. Protein sequence: CSVGDSSGNTIYF.

J is TRBJ1-3 and V is TRBV6-5; no reliable D call. The CDR3 covers 15 residues. V was cut by 2 bases and J by 0 bases, with 8 bases left in between. Germline V gives CDR1 MNHEY, CDR2 SVGAGI. CDR3 DNA sequence: TGTGCCAGCAGTTACAAGACTAACTCTGGAAACACCATATATTTT. Translation gives CASSYKTNSGNTIYF.

The chain employs TRBV2 and TRBJ2-3; 8 positions match TRBD1. Trimming cost V 8 bases and J 1 base; bases outside gene matches: 5. Germline CDR1 reads SNHLY; CDR2 reads FYNNEI. The CDR3 length is 14 residues. CDR3 sequence: CASDPGQGTDTQYF. CDR3 sequence (DNA): TGTGCCAGCGACCCGGGACAGGGCACAGATACGCAGTATTTT.

DNA of the CDR3: TGTGCCAGCAGTCGGCTAGGGGGCGCTTCCGGGGAGCTGTTTTTT. It is translated as CASSRLGGASGELFF. The chain has TRBV7-6 and TRBJ2-2; 7 nucleotides agree with TRBD1. V was pared by 6 bases and J by 6 bases, with 10 bases of the junction left unmatched. Germline V gene data show CDR1 as SGHVS and CDR2 as FNYEAQ. The CDR3 consists of 15 residues. Based on the CDR3 plus reference TRBV7-6 and TRBJ2-2, the full variable domain is GAGVSQSPRYKVTKRGQDVALRCDPISGHVSLYWYRQALGQGPEFLTYFNYEAQQDKSGLPNDRFSAERPEGSISTLTIQRTEQRDSAMYRCASSRLGGASGELFFGEGSRLTVL.

This clone was counted once. V gene TRBV7-2 combines with J gene TRBJ2-1, with 8 bases lining up with TRBD1. Germline loops: CDR1 SGHTA, CDR2 FQGNSA. The CDR3 extends over 13 amino acids. V dropped 3 bases and J dropped 8; count of bases not matched to a gene: 3. The CDR3 nucleotides are TGTGCCAGCAGCTTGGACAGGGAGGATGAGCAGTTCTTC. As protein: CASSLDREDEQFF.

J is TRBJ2-3 and V is TRBV28; 8 bases line up with TRBD1. The CDR3 length is 13 residues. J was trimmed by 3 bases and V by 7 bases; bases with no gene match: 3. Per germline, CDR1 MDHEN and CDR2 SYDVKM. DNA of the CDR3: TGTGCCAGCAATGGACAGGGAACAGATACGCAGTATTTT. This gives the protein CASNGQGTDTQYF.

This chain connects TRBV5-1 to TRBJ2-5; D remains unclear. Germline CDR1 reads SGHRS; CDR2 reads YFSETQ. The CDR3 is 13 residues long. Trimming took off 6 bases at V and 3 bases at J, with 12 bases between the two ends. Written as DNA, the CDR3 is TGCGCCAGCACTCCGACACCGGAAGAGACCCAGTACTTC. Its translation: CASTPTPEETQYF.

The rearrangement links TRBV6-4 to TRBJ2-7; D is possibly TRBD2 (5 bases). Trimming took 4 bases from V and 3 from J, leaving 16 bases between them. Germline V gene lookup returns CDR1 MRHNA and CDR2 SNTAGT. This CDR3 is built from 15 residues. In DNA, the CDR3 is TGTGCCAGCAGTGGGACTCCTCCTCTTTACTACGAGCAGTACTTC. Translating it yields CASSGTPPLYYEQYF.

The chain uses TRBV4-2 and TRBJ2-5; D unresolved. Germline V gives CDR1 LGHNA, CDR2 YNFKEQ. V shed 0 bases and J shed 4 bases, with 6 bases lying between them. This CDR3 is built from 13 residues. CDR3 in amino acids: CASSQDLLETQYF. The DNA for the CDR3 is TGTGCCAGCAGCCAAGACCTGTTAGAGACCCAGTACTTC.

This chain joins TRBV5-1 and TRBJ1-4; D unclear. Trimming removed 4 bases at V and 4 bases at J, with 14 bases between. The CDR3 consists of 15 residues. Germline V gene sequence: CDR1 SGHRS, CDR2 YFSETQ. The CDR3 DNA follows: TGCGCCAGCAGCCCCTGGACTGAGAATAATGAAAAACTGTTTTTT. This sequence encodes CASSPWTENNEKLFF.

J is TRBJ2-1 and V is TRBV4-2, with D possibly being TRBD2 (5 bases). The V end was cut by 3 bases, the J end by 9 bases, with 15 bases between. The CDR3 is made up of 14 amino acids. The germline V gene has CDR1 LGHNA and CDR2 YNFKEQ. The CDR3 region is CASSQAGESGEQFF. The CDR3 DNA is TGTGCCAGCAGCCAGGCCGGGGAGAGCGGTGAGCAGTTCTTC.

The chain links TRBV7-9 to TRBJ2-3; D uncertain. This CDR3 spans 15 amino acids. Trimming left V 1 base short and J 0 bases short, with 8 bases between. Germline V CDR1 and CDR2: SEHNR, FQNEAQ (reference sequence). CDR3 amino acids: CASSLGASSTDTQYF. In DNA form, the CDR3 reads TGTGCCAGCAGCTTAGGGGCGTCTAGCACAGATACGCAGTATTTT.

V and J are TRBV5-1 and TRBJ1-1; D is undetermined. Trimming took 5 bases from V and 2 from J, leaving 13 bases between them. The CDR3 length is 14 residues. Germline V lookup: CDR1 SGHRS, CDR2 YFSETQ. The CDR3 DNA sequence: TGCGCCAGCAGTGCTGAGCGGAGAAACACTGAAGCTTTCTTT. The encoded protein is CASSAERRNTEAFF.

The chain has TRBV21-1 and TRBJ2-7; no DNA check was done on the table's D call, TRBD1. TRBV21-1 counts as a pseudogene. CDR3 size: 18 residues. CDR3 nucleotides: TGTGCCAGCAACCCAGCCTTTTCCACTACAGGGCCCCACTACGAGCAGTACTTC. Protein product: CASNPAFSTTGPHYEQYF.

The genes are TRBV18 and TRBJ1-1; no firm D call. Germline CDR1 and CDR2: KGHSH and LQKENI. V was shortened by 4 bases and J by 3 bases, with 12 bases between the two germline ends. The CDR3 spans 14 residues. The CDR3, as DNA: TGTGCCAGCTCACTACTAGACCGAGACACTGAAGCTTTCTTT. Translating it yields CASSLLDRDTEAFF. Full variable domain (rest looked up from reference TRBV18 and TRBJ1-1): NAGVMQNPRHLVRRRGQEARLRCSPMKGHSHVYWYRQLPEEGLKFMVYLQKENIIDESGMPKERFSAEFPKEGPSILRIQQVVRGDSAAYFCASSLLDRDTEAFFGQGTRLTVV.

The V gene is TRBV18, the J gene TRBJ2-7, with TRBD2 as a possible D gene (5 bases). The ends were cut back, 3 bases at V and 7 bases at J, with 16 bases in the middle. The germline V gene has CDR1 KGHSH and CDR2 LQKENI. The CDR3 spans 14 residues. CDR3: CASSPGLVPREQYF. CDR3 nucleotides: TGTGCCAGCTCACCTGGACTGGTACCCCGGGAGCAGTACTTC.

This clone was seen a single time. The CDR3 nucleotides are TGTGCCATCAGCCCGGGTCAGGGTGATGGCTACACCTTC. Its translation is CAISPGQGDGYTF. The genes are TRBV10-3 and TRBJ1-2; TRBD1 is a possible D gene (5 bases). V was pared by 6 bases and J by 6 bases, with 14 bases between. The CDR3 is 13 amino acids. Per germline, CDR1 ENHRY and CDR2 SYGVKD.

The V gene is TRBV19, the J gene TRBJ1-1; no reliable D call. V lost 8 bases to trimming and J lost 5 bases, with 21 bases between them. This CDR3 spans 15 amino acids. CDR1 is LNHDA and CDR2 is SQIVND in the germline V gene (reference sequence). This CDR3 reads CASAGTMAAGTEAFF. CDR3 in DNA: TGTGCCAGTGCCGGCACGATGGCGGCTGGGACTGAAGCTTTCTTT.

The V gene is TRBV9, the J gene TRBJ2-7, with D possibly TRBD2 on 5 matching bases. The CDR3 consists of 14 residues. V lost 4 bases and J lost 4, with 15 bases in between. Germline V lookup: CDR1 SGDLS, CDR2 YYNGEE. The CDR3 loop is CASSPSGPGYEQYF. CDR3 nucleotides: TGTGCCAGCAGCCCCTCTGGGCCGGGATACGAGCAGTACTTC.

This sequence joins TRBV5-1 and TRBJ1-4; D not resolved. This CDR3 is 14 amino acids long. Looked up from germline, CDR1 is SGHRS and CDR2 is YFSETQ. Trimming cost V 2 bases and J 5 bases, with 10 bases left between them. CDR3 sequence: CASSLNSINEKLFF. DNA of the CDR3: TGCGCCAGCAGCTTAAACAGCATAAATGAAAAACTGTTTTTT.

CDR3 nucleotide sequence: TGTGCCAGTAGTGGGGGACTAGCGGGAGGGTTTGAGCAGTTCTTC. This codes for CASSGGLAGGFEQFF. This chain links TRBV19 with TRBJ2-1, with 16 positions matching TRBD2. This CDR3 contains 15 residues. From germline, CDR1 is LNHDA and CDR2 SQIVND (reference sequence). With 5 bases clipped from V and 9 bases from J, the junction kept 4 bases outside the gene matches.

The chain carries TRBV5-1 and TRBJ2-7; 9 positions match TRBD1. This CDR3 spans 15 amino acids. Germline assignment: CDR1 SGHRS and CDR2 YFSETQ. The ends lost 0 bases at V and 1 base at J; junction bases unmatched: 2. CDR3 DNA sequence: TGCGCCAGCAGCTTGGCCGGGACAGGGTCCTACGAGCAGTACTTC. Residues: CASSLAGTGSYEQYF. The full variable domain, with the rest looked up from reference TRBV5-1 and TRBJ2-7, is KAGVTQTPRYLIKTRGQQVTLSCSPISGHRSVSWYQQTPGQGLQFLFEYFSETQRNKGNFPGRFSGRQFSNSRSEMNVSTLELGDSALYLCASSLAGTGSYEQYFGPGTRLTVT.

The gene calls are TRBV9 and TRBJ2-2; 8 bases line up with TRBD2. Germline V CDR1 and CDR2: SGDLS, YYNGEE. J gave up 1 base and V 4 bases, and 12 bases lay outside the gene matches. The CDR3 loop spans 18 amino acids. CDR3 residues: CASSSKFGTSGNTGELFF. CDR3 DNA: TGTGCCAGCAGCTCAAAATTTGGGACTAGTGGGAACACCGGGGAGCTGTTTTTT.

This clone was observed a few times. The chain has TRBV7-6 and TRBJ2-1; perhaps TRBD2 as D (5 bases). This CDR3 has 12 residues. CDR1 is SGHVS and CDR2 is FNYEAQ in the germline V gene. V lost 2 bases and J 10 bases, leaving 9 bases between the germline ends. CDR3 bases: TGTGCCAGCAGCTTATTCGGAGGCGAGCAGTTCTTC. Its translation is CASSLFGGEQFF.

The J gene is TRBJ2-5, the V gene TRBV19; no clear D gene. The germline CDR1 and CDR2 sequences are LNHDA and SQIVND (reference sequence). V was shortened by 6 bases and J by 4 bases, with 18 bases between the two germline ends. This CDR3 spans 15 amino acids. CDR3 DNA sequence: TGTGCCAGTAGCCCTGACTCGCTACGTGGAGAGACCCAGTACTTC. Its protein is CASSPDSLRGETQYF.

This rearrangement joins TRBV10-3 to TRBJ2-7; D is unclear. Trimming pared 0 bases from V and 0 bases from J, leaving 12 bases between. The CDR3 runs to 16 residues. CDR1 and CDR2 (germline): ENHRY, SYGVKD. The chain's CDR3 is CAISESAGSNSYEQYF. The CDR3 DNA reads as TGTGCCATCAGTGAGTCAGCCGGGTCGAACTCCTACGAGCAGTACTTC.

The chain is built from TRBV7-2 and TRBJ2-3; D gene ambiguous. This CDR3 contains 17 residues. The V end lost 0 bases, the J end lost 7 bases, and 20 bases lay between the germline ends. Per germline, CDR1 SGHTA and CDR2 FQGNSA. The CDR3 DNA sequence: TGTGCCAGCAGCTTAGCGCCGGGTAGCCCTGTCTCGAATACGCAGTATTTT. This codes for CASSLAPGSPVSNTQYF.

The V call is TRBV7-2, the J call TRBJ2-2, with D perhaps matching TRBD1 (5 bases). V was shortened by 1 base and J by 4 bases, with 10 bases between the two germline ends. The V gene's germline CDR1 is SGHTA and CDR2 FQGNSA. The CDR3 extends over 15 amino acids. The CDR3 region has the DNA TGTGCCAGCAGCTTAGGGGCTAGGGGCACCGGGGAGCTGTTTTTT. Translating it yields CASSLGARGTGELFF.